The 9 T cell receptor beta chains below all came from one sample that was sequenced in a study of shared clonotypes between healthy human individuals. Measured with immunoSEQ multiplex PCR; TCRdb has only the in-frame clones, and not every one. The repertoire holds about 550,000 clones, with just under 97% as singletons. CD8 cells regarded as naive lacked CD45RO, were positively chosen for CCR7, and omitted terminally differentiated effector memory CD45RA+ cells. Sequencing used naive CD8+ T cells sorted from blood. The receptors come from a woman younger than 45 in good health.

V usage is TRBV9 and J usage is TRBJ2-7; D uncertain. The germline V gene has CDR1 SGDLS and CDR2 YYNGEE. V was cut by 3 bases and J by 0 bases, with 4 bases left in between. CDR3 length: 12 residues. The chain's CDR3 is CASSDSSYEQYF. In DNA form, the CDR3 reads TGTGCCAGCAGCGACAGCTCCTACGAGCAGTACTTC.

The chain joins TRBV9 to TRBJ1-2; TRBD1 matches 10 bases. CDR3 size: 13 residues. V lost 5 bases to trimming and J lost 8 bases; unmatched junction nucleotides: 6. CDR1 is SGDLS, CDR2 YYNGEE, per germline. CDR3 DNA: TGTGCCAGCAGGGGACAGGGGTCCCCAGGCTACACCTTC. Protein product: CASRGQGSPGYTF.

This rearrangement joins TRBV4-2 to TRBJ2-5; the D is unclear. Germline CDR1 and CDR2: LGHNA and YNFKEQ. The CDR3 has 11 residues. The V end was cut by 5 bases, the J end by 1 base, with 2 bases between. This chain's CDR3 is CASSAQETQYF. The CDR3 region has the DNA TGTGCCAGCAGCGCCCAAGAGACCCAGTACTTC.

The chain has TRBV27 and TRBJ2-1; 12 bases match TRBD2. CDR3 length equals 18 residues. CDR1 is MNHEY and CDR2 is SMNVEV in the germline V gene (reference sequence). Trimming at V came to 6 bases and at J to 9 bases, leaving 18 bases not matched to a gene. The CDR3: CASSSTSGSIIGWGEQFF. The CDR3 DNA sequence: TGTGCCAGCAGCTCGACTAGCGGGAGTATTATTGGGTGGGGTGAGCAGTTCTTC.

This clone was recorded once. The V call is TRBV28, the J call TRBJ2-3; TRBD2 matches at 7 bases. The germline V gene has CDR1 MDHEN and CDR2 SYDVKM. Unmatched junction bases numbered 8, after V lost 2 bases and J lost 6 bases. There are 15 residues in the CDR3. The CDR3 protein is CASSLRGGGWDTQYF. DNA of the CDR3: TGTGCCAGCAGTTTAAGGGGCGGGGGATGGGATACGCAGTATTTT.

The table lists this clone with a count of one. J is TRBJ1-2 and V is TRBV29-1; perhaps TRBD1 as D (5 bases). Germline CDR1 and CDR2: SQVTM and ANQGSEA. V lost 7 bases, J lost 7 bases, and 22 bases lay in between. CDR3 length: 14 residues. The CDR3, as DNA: TGCAGCGCTGGGTCCCGGGGGGGGTTGGGTGGCTACACCTTC. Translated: CSAGSRGGLGGYTF.

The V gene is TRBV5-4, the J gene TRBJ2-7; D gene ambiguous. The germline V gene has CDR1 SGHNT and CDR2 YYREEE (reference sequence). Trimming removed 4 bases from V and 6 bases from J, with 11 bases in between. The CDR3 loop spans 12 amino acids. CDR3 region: CASSAPSGEQYF. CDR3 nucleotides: TGTGCCAGCAGCGCACCTAGTGGCGAGCAGTACTTC.

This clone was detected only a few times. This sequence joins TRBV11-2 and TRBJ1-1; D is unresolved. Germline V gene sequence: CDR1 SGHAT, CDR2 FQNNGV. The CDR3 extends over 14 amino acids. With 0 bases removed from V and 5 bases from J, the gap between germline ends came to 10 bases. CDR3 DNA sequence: TGTGCCAGCAGCTTAGATCTAACCGGGACTGAAGCTTTCTTT. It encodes CASSLDLTGTEAFF.

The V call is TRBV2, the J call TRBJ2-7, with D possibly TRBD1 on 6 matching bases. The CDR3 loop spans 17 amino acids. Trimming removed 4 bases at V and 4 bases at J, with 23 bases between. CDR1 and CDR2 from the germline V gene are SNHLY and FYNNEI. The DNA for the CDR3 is TGTGCCAGCAGTGGGAGCAGCCGGACAGCCACTAAATACGAGCAGTACTTC. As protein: CASSGSSRTATKYEQYF.